This T cell receptor beta chain was captured by sequencing in a study of cytomegalovirus exposure and HLA in healthy donors (dated by TCRdb to 2016 to 2017). As for the study more broadly: The 666 repertoires of the first cohort and the approximately 110 validation repertoires were produced on the same platform, according to a later analysis. Besides the first cohort of 550 to 750 subjects, a separate validation cohort made up of 120 or so different subjects was used. The study aimed to test whether cataloging public T cell receptors could reveal signatures of past pathogen exposure. To predict cytomegalovirus infection status, the study brought together high-throughput TCR immunosequencing, statistical association of individual TCRs with disease status, and machine learning.

The CDR3 spans 15 residues, from the cysteine through the phenylalanine. Only the CDR3 DNA stays, 45 bases, in frame from base 1. CDR1 and CDR2 are drawn from the germline V gene: SGHVS, FQNEAQ. The germline V and J ends show losses of 2 bases and 7 bases respectively, and no gene match explains 7 bases of the junction. Receptor libraries were prepared by the immunoSEQ multiplex PCR assay. On the authors' methods: To diagnose cytomegalovirus status from the catalog of TCR beta chain sequences, a statistical classification framework was built. TCRdb obtained this table from immuneACCESS and retained in-frame rearrangements with V and J assigned. These tables miss some clones; where compared with another copy, unresolved V genes account for less than half of the shortfall, and the remainder is unexplained. That table furnishes V, J and clone size, whereas the DNA furnished D and trimming. This sample gives 250,000 to 300,000 clones in total; 70% to 90% of them show up just once. Over 0.95% of the sample comes from the top ten.

With respect to this clone: No antigen is known for it. Nothing much larger sits one base from this clone, and base qualities are not available.

The donors were included in the validation cohort of approximately 120 subjects, a group kept apart from the roughly 700-subject first cohort. Overall study results and their limits: Most TCR sequences were seen in very few donors, while some public TCRs were found in many individuals. The classifier was reported to diagnose cytomegalovirus status with high specificity and sensitivity in both the original cohort and the validation cohort. Three of the identified cytomegalovirus-associated TCR beta chains were confirmed in vitro to be specific for cytomegalovirus antigens. Of the cluster scores, 90% to 95% were above 0 in a later analysis, which found that TCRs clustered in the first cohort also tended to co-occur in the 95 to 150 validation repertoires. A later analysis had no HLA typing for the validation cohort, so co-occurrence there was scored across all 110 or so repertoires. In the study, 150 to 200 TCR beta chains were listed as associated with cytomegalovirus. The authors suggested that the approach could potentially be generalized to other disease states and immunological phenotypes.

The chain employs TRBV7-8 and TRBJ2-3, and TRBD2 aligns with 9 junction nucleotides. Sequencing was performed on PBMCs. This clonotype originated in a woman in her late teens or twenties in good health and CMV-seronegative. The CDR3 region has the sequence CASSLWAGGPNTQYF. The DNA reads as follows: TGTGCCAGCAGCTTATGGGCGGGAGGGCCAAATACGCAGTATTTT.